This section outlines one T cell receptor (beta chain) sequence together with its context. The antigen remains unidentified. This sample is part of a study of cytomegalovirus exposure and HLA in healthy donors. Germline CDR1 MNHEY, CDR2 SVGAGI. The CDR3 extends over 16 amino acids. The V and J ends lost 0 bases and 2 bases respectively, with 11 bases between them. Those who donated were healthy bone marrow donors. Each donor was nominally healthy when sampled (though unrecorded immune exposures were likely). Study results and limitations: In a later analysis, TCR beta V- and J-gene trimming showed a link to a missense DCLRE1C variant. Highly shared variants forming one cluster were likely a sequencing artifact.

The primer mix had 60 Vbeta and 13 Jbeta primers. Sequencing used immunoSEQ multiplex PCR; TCRdb keeps in-frame clones, though not all of them. The sample yields about 110,000 clones, approximately 79% seen once. The clonotype was recovered from a woman in her forties in good health and CMV-seronegative. V gene TRBV6-5 combines with J gene TRBJ1-5; D might be TRBD1 (5 bases). Sequences were obtained from PBMCs. The CDR3, as DNA: TGTGCCAGCAGTTACTCGAAAGGGGCTGGCAATCAGCCCCAGCATTTT. The encoded protein is CASSYSKGAGNQPQHF.